These 29 T cell receptor beta chains were all obtained from the same sample, sequenced in a study of cytomegalovirus exposure and HLA in healthy donors. The PCR used 60 Vbeta and 13 Jbeta primers. Clones were read by immunoSEQ multiplex PCR, and TCRdb kept only the in-frame ones, dropping some. Here the sample table reports tens of thousands of clones. Specimen: PBMCs. The origin of the receptors is a girl aged 10 to 17 in good health and CMV-seropositive.

The J gene is TRBJ1-4, the V gene TRBV7-9; D is ambiguous. Between the trimmed V and J ends, which lost 5 bases and 8 bases, there was a span of 12 bases. This CDR3 spans 13 amino acids. The V gene's germline CDR1 is SEHNR and CDR2 FQNEAQ (reference sequence). The CDR3 protein is CASSPTAGEKLFF. The CDR3 nucleotides are TGTGCCAGCAGCCCGACGGCGGGGGAAAAACTGTTTTTT.

V usage is TRBV5-1 and J usage is TRBJ2-1, with a possible D match to TRBD2 (6 bases). Germline CDR1 and CDR2: SGHRS and YFSETQ. Trimming cost V 4 bases and J 12 bases, with 26 bases left between them. The CDR3 contains 16 residues. The CDR3 DNA is TGCGCCAGCAGCCCGGAGGGCGGGGAGACCGCCCGGGGGCAGTTCTTC. Residues: CASSPEGGETARGQFF.

The chain recombines TRBV4-2 with TRBJ2-7; D may be TRBD1 (6 bases). The CDR3 has 15 residues. V lost 0 bases, J lost 4 bases, and 13 bases lay in between. Germline V CDR1 and CDR2: LGHNA, YNFKEQ. The CDR3 reads CASSQDFRGRYEQYF. The CDR3 coding sequence is TGTGCCAGCAGCCAAGATTTCAGGGGTCGATACGAGCAGTACTTC.

The V and J genes are TRBV7-2 and TRBJ1-1; D unclear. Trimming took off 2 bases at V and 0 bases at J, with 10 bases between the two ends. CDR3 size: 15 residues. Germline assignment: CDR1 SGHTA and CDR2 FQGNSA. The CDR3 loop reads CASSLLGGMNTEAFF. DNA for the CDR3: TGTGCCAGCAGCTTATTGGGAGGTATGAACACTGAAGCTTTCTTT.

CDR3 region: CASALLTGNEQFF. CDR3 in DNA: TGTGCCAGCGCCCTACTGACAGGAAATGAGCAGTTCTTC. The chain uses TRBV28 and TRBJ2-1; possibly TRBD1 for D (6 bases). The CDR3 contains 13 residues. V dropped 8 bases and J dropped 7 bases, with 15 bases sitting between them. In germline, CDR1 is MDHEN, CDR2 SYDVKM. The complete variable domain, with remaining parts taken from reference TRBV28 and TRBJ2-1, reads DVKVTQSSRYLVKRTGEKVFLECVQDMDHENMFWYRQDPGLGLRLIYFSYDVKMKEKGDIPEGYSVSREKKERFSLILESASTNQTSMYLCASALLTGNEQFFGPGTRLTVL.

CDR3 coding DNA: TGTGCCAGCAGCGCAGCGGGACGGGGAAACACTGAAGCTTTCTTT. It translates to CASSAAGRGNTEAFF. The V gene is TRBV9, the J gene TRBJ1-1, with D tentatively TRBD1 (5 bases). The CDR3 spans 15 residues. Per the germline V gene, CDR1 is SGDLS and CDR2 is YYNGEE. V lost 3 bases and J lost 2, with 14 bases in between.

The genes are TRBV6-5 and TRBJ1-2, with TRBD1 matching over 12 bases. CDR1 is MNHEY and CDR2 is SVGAGI in the germline V gene. The CDR3 sequence is 15 residues long. Losses at the gene ends were 6 bases for V and 8 bases for J; bases not matched to a gene: 10. CDR3 DNA: TGTGCCAGCAGGCCCGGGACAGGGGGCGTTGGGGGCTACACCTTC. Translated: CASRPGTGGVGGYTF.

This chain links TRBV13 with TRBJ2-3, with 9 bases matching TRBD1. This CDR3 has 16 residues. Trimming took 4 bases from V and 2 from J; bases not matched to a gene: 7. Germline V gene lookup returns CDR1 PRHDT and CDR2 FYEKMQ (reference sequence). CDR3 loop: CASSSRTGANTDTQYF. CDR3 in DNA: TGTGCCAGCAGCTCCAGGACAGGGGCAAACACAGATACGCAGTATTTT. Full variable domain (missing parts from reference TRBV13 and TRBJ2-3): AAGVIQSPRHLIKEKRETATLKCYPIPRHDTVYWYQQGPGQDPQFLISFYEKMQSDKGSIPDRFSAQQFSDYHSELNMSSLELGDSALYFCASSSRTGANTDTQYFGPGTRLTVL.

In DNA form, the CDR3 reads TGTGCCAGCTCTCCCCTGGACAGTAACTATGGCTACACCTTC. Residues: CASSPLDSNYGYTF. The rearrangement uses TRBV18 and TRBJ1-2, with D possibly TRBD1 on 6 matching bases. In germline, CDR1 is KGHSH, CDR2 LQKENI. The V end was cut by 6 bases, the J end by 1 base, with 12 bases between. This CDR3 region has 14 residues. Combining the CDR3 with reference TRBV18 and TRBJ1-2 gives the whole variable domain NAGVMQNPRHLVRRRGQEARLRCSPMKGHSHVYWYRQLPEEGLKFMVYLQKENIIDESGMPKERFSAEFPKEGPSILRIQQVVRGDSAAYFCASSPLDSNYGYTFGSGTRLTVV.

The V call is TRBV19, the J call TRBJ2-7; D ambiguous. Germline V gene data show CDR1 as LNHDA and CDR2 as SQIVND (reference sequence). The CDR3 has 13 amino acids. V was cut by 6 bases and J by 3 bases, with 12 bases left in between. Here the CDR3 reads CASSLTRSYEQYF. The CDR3 DNA reads TGTGCCAGTAGCCTGACACGTAGCTACGAGCAGTACTTC. The full variable domain, with the rest looked up from reference TRBV19 and TRBJ2-7, is DGGITQSPKYLFRKEGQNVTLSCEQNLNHDAMYWYRQDPGQGLRLIYYSQIVNDFQKGDIAEGYSVSREKKESFPLTVTSAQKNPTAFYLCASSLTRSYEQYFGPGTRLTVT.

The chain links TRBV7-9 to TRBJ1-5, with D perhaps TRBD1 (5 bases). The germline V and J ends were trimmed by 5 bases and 3 bases, with 11 bases remaining between them. Germline V lookup: CDR1 SEHNR, CDR2 FQNEAQ (reference sequence). The CDR3 contains 14 residues. The CDR3 bases are TGTGCCAGCAGCGAACGGGGGACCAATCAGCCCCAGCATTTT. Translating gives CASSERGTNQPQHF.

V and J are TRBV4-3 and TRBJ2-5; weak D call: TRBD2 (7 bases). The germline CDR1 and CDR2 sequences are LGHNA and YSLEER. The CDR3 has 15 residues. Trimming took off 0 bases at V and 5 bases at J, with 13 bases between the two ends. Here the CDR3 reads CASSQDRGAGETQYF. The CDR3 nucleotides are TGCGCCAGCAGCCAAGATCGGGGGGCAGGGGAGACCCAGTACTTC.

The V call is TRBV6-6, the J call TRBJ2-5, with 9 bases aligning to TRBD1. The V segment lost 2 bases and the J segment 3 bases; nucleotides outside the gene matches: 4. The CDR3 has 15 residues. CDR1 and CDR2 from the germline V gene are MNHNY and SVGAGI (reference sequence). The CDR3 sequence is CASSYPGQGKETQYF. The DNA for the CDR3 is TGTGCCAGCAGTTACCCCGGACAGGGGAAAGAGACCCAGTACTTC.

The rearrangement links TRBV29-1 to TRBJ1-1; D is undetermined. The germline V and J ends were trimmed by 4 bases and 3 bases, with 3 bases remaining between them. The V gene's germline CDR1 is SQVTM and CDR2 ANQGSEA. CDR3 size: 10 residues. The CDR3 protein is CSVGDTEAFF. Written as DNA, the CDR3 is TGCAGCGTTGGAGACACTGAAGCTTTCTTT.

V and J are TRBV7-6 and TRBJ2-2; perhaps TRBD2 as D (5 bases). The CDR3 sequence is 15 residues long. The V end was cut by 0 bases, the J end by 6 bases, with 11 bases between. The germline gives CDR1 SGHVS, CDR2 FNYEAQ. Here the CDR3 DNA reads TGTGCCAGCAGCTTAGCGTCGGACTGGGCCGGGGAGCTGTTTTTT. It specifies CASSLASDWAGELFF.

The chain carries TRBV19 and TRBJ1-4; no clear D. The J call may be in error: the DNA end matches TRBJ2-2 better. Germline V gives CDR1 LNHDA, CDR2 SQIVND (reference sequence). The CDR3 spans 14 residues. CDR3: CASSAVSLNPELFF. The CDR3 DNA reads TGTGCCAGTAGTGCCGTCTCCCTCAACCCGGAGCTGTTTTTT.

V is TRBV12-5 and J is TRBJ2-1; possible D gene TRBD1, 8 bases. This CDR3 is 16 amino acids long. V shed 0 bases and J shed 8 bases, with 17 bases lying between them. The germline gives CDR1 LGHNT, CDR2 FRNRAP. This CDR3 is CASGLVITGGGDEQFF. As DNA, the CDR3 is TGTGCTAGTGGTTTGGTAATTACAGGGGGAGGGGATGAGCAGTTCTTC.

The gene calls are TRBV6-1 and TRBJ1-2, with a weak D call TRBD1 (5 bases). Per germline, CDR1 MNHNS and CDR2 SASEGT. Trimming pared 1 base from V and 4 bases from J, leaving 13 bases between. This CDR3 contains 15 residues. As DNA, the CDR3 is TGTGCCAGCAGTGAAGATGGAGGGGCCGGCTATGGCTACACCTTC. It specifies CASSEDGGAGYGYTF.

The chain combines TRBV7-3 with TRBJ1-1; D may be TRBD1 (5 bases). Germline-derived CDR1 and CDR2 are SGHTA and FQGTGA. Trimming pared 1 base from V and 5 bases from J, leaving 14 bases between. The CDR3 runs to 15 residues. The chain's CDR3 is CASSLSAGYGTEAFF. The CDR3 DNA is TGTGCCAGCAGCTTAAGTGCAGGGTACGGTACTGAAGCTTTCTTT.

The chain links TRBV7-2 to TRBJ2-7; TRBD2 agrees at 10 bases. V gave up 5 bases and J gave up 4 bases; unmatched junction bases: 8. The CDR3 is made up of 15 amino acids. The germline CDR1 and CDR2 sequences are SGHTA and FQGNSA. The CDR3 region has the DNA TGTGCCAGCAGCCTTAGCGGGGGGAACATATACGAGCAGTACTTC. Translation: CASSLSGGNIYEQYF.

This chain connects TRBV7-2 to TRBJ2-1, with TRBD1 matching 7 bases. CDR3 length: 13 residues. Looked up from germline, CDR1 is SGHTA and CDR2 is FQGNSA. V shed 6 bases and J 5 bases; nucleotides not matched to a gene: 4. CDR3 in DNA: TGTGCCAGCAGGAGGGGACAGCACAATGAGCAGTTCTTC. This encodes CASRRGQHNEQFF.

The rearrangement joins TRBV14 to TRBJ2-1; 8 bases are a match to TRBD1. CDR1 is SGHDN, CDR2 FVKESK, per germline. Trimming at V came to 3 bases and at J to 8 bases, leaving 9 bases not matched to a gene. The CDR3 is 15 residues long. The CDR3 DNA reads TGTGCCAGCAGCCAGAGATGGACAGGGCGGGATGAGCAGTTCTTC. Protein sequence: CASSQRWTGRDEQFF.

This chain links TRBV27 with TRBJ1-5; D unresolved. The CDR3 is 13 residues long. Germline assignment: CDR1 MNHEY and CDR2 SMNVEV (reference sequence). The V end was cut by 0 bases, the J end by 7 bases, with 7 bases between. CDR3 loop: CASSLSRVQPQHF. In DNA, the CDR3 is TGTGCCAGCAGTTTATCGCGGGTGCAGCCCCAGCATTTT.

The rearrangement links TRBV5-4 to TRBJ2-7; D unclear. Trimming left V 2 bases short and J 2 bases short, with 23 bases between. This CDR3 spans 18 amino acids. Germline CDR1 reads SGHNT; CDR2 reads YYREEE (reference sequence). The CDR3 bases are TGTGCCAGCAGCTTCGAAACCCTAGGAAGAACCGCTCCCTACGAGCAGTACTTC. Translation: CASSFETLGRTAPYEQYF.

This chain connects TRBV9 to TRBJ1-2; D is perhaps TRBD1 (6 bases). V lost 5 bases and J lost 0, with 23 bases in between. CDR1 is SGDLS and CDR2 is YYNGEE in the germline V gene. The CDR3 sequence is 18 residues long. The CDR3 reads CASRDPRQAESPNYGYTF. CDR3 coding DNA: TGTGCCAGCAGAGATCCCAGACAGGCCGAGAGTCCTAACTATGGCTACACCTTC.

The V call is TRBV4-3, the J call TRBJ2-1; 14 bases are shared with TRBD2. CDR1 is LGHNA, CDR2 YSLEER, per germline. The CDR3 runs 19 residues. V gave up 3 bases and J gave up 7 bases; unmatched junction bases: 14. This CDR3 reads CASSQRLPGLAGVGNEQFF. CDR3 nucleotides: TGCGCCAGCAGCCAGCGCCTTCCGGGACTAGCGGGGGTGGGGAATGAGCAGTTCTTC.

The chain recombines TRBV7-2 with TRBJ2-7; 8 nucleotides line up with TRBD1. The CDR3 totals 18 residues. The V segment lost 6 bases and the J segment 3 bases; nucleotides outside the gene matches: 19. The germline gives CDR1 SGHTA, CDR2 FQGNSA. CDR3 sequence (DNA): TGTGCCAGCAGTTCTTTTCCCCCAGGGGGACAGGTACACTACGAGCAGTACTTC. It encodes CASSSFPPGGQVHYEQYF.

The V and J genes are TRBV5-4 and TRBJ1-2, with no clear D. Germline V gene lookup returns CDR1 SGHNT and CDR2 YYREEE (reference sequence). This CDR3 is built from 15 residues. V lost 4 bases to trimming and J lost 3 bases, with 16 bases between them. CDR3 protein: CASSPPSALDYGYTF. CDR3 DNA: TGTGCCAGCAGCCCACCCTCGGCCCTAGACTATGGCTACACCTTC.

This chain's CDR3 is CASSVGGGPGSGIQYF. Written as DNA, the CDR3 is TGTGCCAGCAGCGTAGGGGGGGGTCCGGGGTCGGGCATTCAGTACTTC. V is TRBV9 and J is TRBJ2-4, with 7 bases that match TRBD2. CDR3 length: 16 residues. Germline assignment: CDR1 SGDLS and CDR2 YYNGEE. Trimming took 0 bases from V and 9 from J; bases not matched to a gene: 12. Full variable domain (missing parts from reference TRBV9 and TRBJ2-4): DSGVTQTPKHLITATGQRVTLRCSPRSGDLSVYWYQQSLDQGLQFLIQYYNGEERAKGNILERFSAQQFPDLHSELNLSSLELGDSALYFCASSVGGGPGSGIQYFGAGTRLSVL.